The 26 T cell receptor beta chains given below trace back to one sample, sequenced in a study of CD8 T cells in ankylosing spondylitis (dated by TCRdb to about 2017). Library generation was performed with 5' RACE. Sequenced on an Illumina HiSeq 2500. TCRdb ran its own pipeline on the public reads, namely fastp trimming at Q25 and MiXCR clone calling, and kept in-frame beta chains. Identical CDR3 proteins give one entry, which carries the most common genes and DNA. The sample includes about 240,000 distinct CDR3 sequences, with roughly 8.6% observed a single time. The top ten constitute 6.5% to 7% of the sample. Input material: blood, either unsorted or a sorted T cell fraction (not recorded which). All receptors come from a male donor with ankylosing spondylitis or in good health (not recorded which).

This chain uses TRBV6-1 with TRBJ2-7, with D unresolved. V dropped 5 bases and J dropped 5 bases, with 16 bases sitting between them. Germline lookup yields CDR1 MNHNS and CDR2 SASEGT. The CDR3 contains 14 residues. For the CDR3, the DNA is TGTGCCAGCAGTCCCATTTCTACGTTCCACGAGCAGTACTTC. It encodes CASSPISTFHEQYF.

This sequence joins TRBV3-1 and TRBJ1-2; 12 nucleotides agree with TRBD1. The CDR3 runs to 16 residues. J lost 6 bases, V lost 3 bases, and 8 bases had no gene match. Looked up from germline, CDR1 is LGHDT and CDR2 is YNNKEL (reference sequence). CDR3 coding DNA: TGTGCCAGCAGCCATTGGGACAGGGGGCGCGGTCATGGCTACACCTTC. This encodes CASSHWDRGRGHGYTF.

This clonotype has ten or more counts. V and J are TRBV2 and TRBJ2-3; 7 positions agree with TRBD1. Per the germline V gene, CDR1 is SNHLY and CDR2 is FYNNEI. The CDR3 consists of 14 residues. Germline trimming cut 6 bases from V and 2 bases from J; bases unmatched to any gene: 5. The chain's CDR3 is CASRPTGNTDTQYF. Written as DNA, the CDR3 is TGTGCCAGCAGGCCGACAGGGAACACAGATACGCAGTATTTT.

The genes are TRBV29-1 and TRBJ2-5; maybe TRBD2 (5 bases). The V end lost 2 bases, the J end lost 2 bases, and 6 bases lay between the germline ends. The germline gives CDR1 SQVTM, CDR2 ANQGSEA. The length of the CDR3 is 12 residues. The CDR3 DNA reads as TGCAGCGTTGAAAGGAGGCAAGAGACCCAGTACTTC. It encodes CSVERRQETQYF.

J is TRBJ2-6 and V is TRBV30, with D unresolved. From germline, CDR1 is GTSNPN and CDR2 SVGIG (reference sequence). Trimming left V 5 bases short and J 2 bases short, with 10 bases between. The CDR3 has 14 residues. CDR3 in amino acids: CAWAEVAGANVLTF. The DNA of the CDR3 is TGTGCCTGGGCAGAGGTAGCTGGGGCCAACGTCCTGACTTTC.

V is TRBV30 and J is TRBJ1-1; no clear D gene. V was shortened by 2 bases and J by 10 bases, with 8 bases between the two germline ends. The CDR3 runs to 10 residues. CDR1 is GTSNPN, CDR2 SVGIG, per germline (reference sequence). The CDR3 DNA is TGTGCCTGGAGTTCTGGGAGAGCTTTCTTT. Its protein product is CAWSSGRAFF.

The V gene is TRBV29-1, the J gene TRBJ2-7; the match to TRBD1 covers 7 bases. The germline gives CDR1 SQVTM, CDR2 ANQGSEA. V lost 6 bases, J lost 0 bases, and 5 bases stayed unmatched. The CDR3 is 13 amino acids. CDR3 amino acids: CSVTTGDSYEQYF. As DNA, the CDR3 is TGCAGCGTCACCACAGGGGACTCCTACGAGCAGTACTTC.

The chain has TRBV12-3 or TRBV12-4 and TRBJ2-1; D ambiguous. Trimming removed 2 bases at V and 1 base at J, with 6 bases between. The CDR3 consists of 14 residues. The CDR3 spells CASSLRESYNEQFF. CDR3 bases: TGTGCCAGCAGTTTAAGGGAATCCTACAATGAGCAGTTCTTC.

This clonotype occurred many times. The chain has TRBV5-1 and TRBJ2-5; a weak D match, TRBD1 (5 bases). The CDR3 loop spans 14 amino acids. The V and J ends lost 3 bases and 2 bases respectively, with 11 bases between them. Germline V lookup: CDR1 SGHRS, CDR2 YFSETQ. The CDR3 DNA sequence: TGCGCCAGCAGCTGGGGATCAGGGCAAGAGACCCAGTACTTC. This gives the protein CASSWGSGQETQYF. Together with reference TRBV5-1 and TRBJ2-5, the CDR3 gives the full variable domain: KAGVTQTPRYLIKTRGQQVTLSCSPISGHRSVSWYQQTPGQGLQFLFEYFSETQRNKGNFPGRFSGRQFSNSRSEMNVSTLELGDSALYLCASSWGSGQETQYFGPGTRLLVL.

This clonotype was found a few times. The chain is built from TRBV4-1 and TRBJ2-2, with D hard to call. Between the trimmed V and J ends, which lost 3 bases and 7 bases, there was a span of 15 bases. CDR1 and CDR2 (germline): MGHRA, YSYEKL. CDR3 length equals 15 residues. In DNA, the CDR3 is TGCGCCAGCAGCCATCTTCGACCCTTTAACGGGGAGCTGTTTTTT. This sequence encodes CASSHLRPFNGELFF.

Here the CDR3 DNA reads TGTGCCAGCTCACTAGCAAAGAGTGGCTACACCTTC. Translated: CASSLAKSGYTF. The rearrangement joins TRBV18 to TRBJ1-2, with unresolved D. V lost 4 bases to trimming and J lost 7 bases, with 10 bases between them. This CDR3 is built from 12 residues. Per germline, CDR1 KGHSH and CDR2 LQKENI.

The sample holds a few counts of this clonotype. The V call is TRBV24-1, the J call TRBJ2-3; 11 nucleotides agree with TRBD1. The germline gives CDR1 KGHDR, CDR2 SFDVKD. CDR3 length: 16 residues. V shed 3 bases, J shed 6 bases, and the junction held 7 bases outside the gene matches. CDR3 residues: CATSDPDRGRGDTQYF. The CDR3, as DNA: TGTGCCACCAGTGATCCGGACAGGGGGCGCGGCGATACGCAGTATTTT.

This clonotype was recorded at least ten times. The chain combines TRBV7-9 with TRBJ2-5; D possibly corresponds to TRBD2 (5 bases). V was pared by 3 bases and J by 1 base, with 12 bases between. Germline V gene sequence: CDR1 SEHNR, CDR2 FQNEAQ (reference sequence). The CDR3 is made up of 15 amino acids. CDR3 coding DNA: TGTGCCAGCAGCTTGAGTGGGAGACTCCAAGAGACCCAGTACTTC. This sequence encodes CASSLSGRLQETQYF.

The table lists this clonotype with many counts. V is TRBV7-2 and J is TRBJ2-3, with 8 bases identical to TRBD2. V lost 3 bases, J lost 5 bases, and 7 bases stayed unmatched. This CDR3 has 15 amino acids. Germline V gene sequence: CDR1 SGHTA, CDR2 FQGNSA. The CDR3 nucleotides are TGTGCCAGCAGCTTGGCGGGGGGCCGGGGAGATACGCAGTATTTT. Protein: CASSLAGGRGDTQYF.

This clonotype appeared many times. The chain couples TRBV12-3 or TRBV12-4 to TRBJ1-3; perhaps TRBD1 as D (6 bases). Trimming pared 10 bases from V and 5 bases from J, leaving 15 bases between. CDR3 size: 13 residues. The CDR3 nucleotides read TGTGCCACGGACTGGGACACGAGAAACACCATATATTTT. Translated, it gives CATDWDTRNTIYF.

V is TRBV5-6 and J is TRBJ1-5, with D hard to call. The CDR3 covers 15 residues. Trimming stripped 0 bases from V and 3 bases from J, with 10 bases between. Germline V gene lookup returns CDR1 SGHDT and CDR2 YYEEEE. The CDR3 reads CASSLGGLNNQPQHF. CDR3 sequence (DNA): TGTGCCAGCAGCTTGGGCGGTCTTAACAATCAGCCCCAGCATTTT. The full variable domain, its missing parts supplied by reference TRBV5-6 and TRBJ1-5, is DAGVTQSPTHLIKTRGQQVTLRCSPKSGHDTVSWYQQALGQGPQFIFQYYEEEERQRGNFPDRFSGHQFPNYSSELNVNALLLGDSALYLCASSLGGLNNQPQHFGDGTRLSIL.

This clonotype was detected ten times or more. As DNA, the CDR3 is TGTGCCAGCAGCCTTCTCCGGGACAGGGCTAACAATGAGCAGTTCTTC. It specifies CASSLLRDRANNEQFF. V and J are TRBV3-1 and TRBJ2-1, with 9 bases that match TRBD1. The CDR3 has 16 residues. The J segment lost 5 bases and the V segment lost 4 bases, leaving 9 bases of the junction unmatched. The germline V gene encodes CDR1 LGHDT and CDR2 YNNKEL (reference sequence).

The chain combines TRBV6-2 or TRBV6-3 with TRBJ2-7; perhaps D is TRBD1 or TRBD2 (5 bases each). The V end was cut by 3 bases, the J end by 3 bases, with 21 bases between. CDR3 length: 17 residues. Looked up from germline, CDR1 is MNHEY and CDR2 is SVGEGT. DNA of the CDR3: TGTGCCAGCAGTTATTCACTTCGAGAGCGGACAAACTACGAGCAGTACTTC. It codes for CASSYSLRERTNYEQYF.

Ten or more counts support this clonotype. This chain joins TRBV29-1 and TRBJ2-2; 7 bases are shared with TRBD1. The CDR3 has 12 amino acids. CDR1 and CDR2 (germline): SQVTM, ANQGSEA. Trimming cost V 4 bases and J 7 bases; bases outside gene matches: 3. This chain's CDR3 is CSVGRGIGELFF. Written as DNA, the CDR3 is TGCAGCGTTGGCAGGGGGATCGGGGAGCTGTTTTTT.

This clonotype was detected a few times. The genes are TRBV20-1 and TRBJ2-7, with 8 bases fitting TRBD2. This CDR3 contains 16 residues. Germline values: CDR1 DFQATT, CDR2 SNEGSKA (reference sequence). Trimming took 4 bases from V and 3 from J; bases not matched to a gene: 14. In DNA, the CDR3 is TGCAGTGCTACAACTACAGCGAGACTAGCGAGCTACGAGCAGTACTTC. Translation: CSATTTARLASYEQYF.

This clonotype was counted at least ten times. The gene calls are TRBV14 and TRBJ1-1; no clear D gene. Germline V gene sequence: CDR1 SGHDN, CDR2 FVKESK. The CDR3 totals 15 residues. V was cut by 4 bases and J by 4 bases, with 16 bases left in between. This chain's CDR3 is CASSPNTQLGTEAFF. CDR3 bases: TGTGCCAGCAGCCCGAACACGCAACTGGGCACTGAAGCTTTCTTT.

This clonotype was counted ten times or more. The V gene is TRBV5-1, the J gene TRBJ2-3; D uncertain. The CDR3 is 14 amino acids. Germline V gene data show CDR1 as SGHRS and CDR2 as YFSETQ. V lost 2 bases to trimming and J lost 6 bases, with 13 bases between them. CDR3 sequence (DNA): TGCGCCAGCAGCTTTGGACCTGGTGAGGATACGCAGTATTTT. This translates into CASSFGPGEDTQYF.

This clonotype was seen more than once but under ten times. This rearrangement joins TRBV12-3 or TRBV12-4 to TRBJ2-3; D is uncertain. With 3 bases removed from V and 2 bases from J, the gap between germline ends came to 6 bases. This CDR3 comprises 13 residues. The CDR3 reads CASSLHSTDTQYF. CDR3 sequence (DNA): TGTGCCAGCAGTTTGCACTCCACAGATACGCAGTATTTT.

In its sample, this clonotype was seen many times. CDR3 nucleotides: TGTGCCAGCAGCCTATCCCCCGGGACTAGGGTCCCAGATACGCAGTATTTT. Translation gives CASSLSPGTRVPDTQYF. This chain links TRBV4-2 with TRBJ2-3; the match to TRBD2 covers 8 bases. The CDR3 consists of 17 residues. The ends lost 4 bases at V and 4 bases at J; junction bases unmatched: 13. The germline gives CDR1 LGHNA, CDR2 YNFKEQ.

This clonotype was seen repeatedly, ten times or more. The rearrangement uses TRBV29-1 and TRBJ2-4; D uncertain. Germline lookup yields CDR1 SQVTM and CDR2 ANQGSEA. There are 14 residues in the CDR3. Trimming took off 2 bases at V and 6 bases at J, with 14 bases between the two ends. CDR3 DNA sequence: TGCAGCGTTGAATTCGCCGGACGAAGAAACATTCAGTACTTC. Translated: CSVEFAGRRNIQYF.

This clonotype has just a few counts. CDR3 sequence (DNA): TGTGCCAGCAGCCGAACCCAGGGCGGCGAAAAACTGTTTTTT. As protein: CASSRTQGGEKLFF. This sequence joins TRBV7-2 and TRBJ1-4; D may be TRBD1 (5 bases). This CDR3 is 14 amino acids long. Germline-derived CDR1 and CDR2 are SGHTA and FQGNSA. The V gene lost 5 bases and the J gene lost 8 bases, with 15 bases spanning the gap.